These 26 T cell receptor beta chains share one sample of origin, sequenced in a study of cytomegalovirus exposure and HLA in healthy donors. Both 60 Vbeta primers and 13 Jbeta primers went into the PCR. Libraries were prepared by immunoSEQ multiplex PCR; TCRdb keeps only in-frame clonotypes and omits some of them. The sample carries 100,000 to 150,000 clones, 70% to 85% recorded once. The sequencing input was PBMCs. All receptors derive from a woman aged 18-29 years in good health and CMV-seropositive.

Comments on this clone: Other DNA sequences in the sample encode the same CDR3. V and J are TRBV6-5 and TRBJ1-1; the match to TRBD1 covers 10 bases. The CDR3 covers 14 residues. With 6 bases clipped from V and 4 bases from J, the junction kept 5 bases outside the gene matches. Germline lookup yields CDR1 MNHEY and CDR2 SVGAGI. Here the CDR3 DNA reads TGTGCCAGCAGAACCGGGACAGGGGTCACTGAAGCTTTCTTT. It translates to CASRTGTGVTEAFF.

The chain employs TRBV6-6 and TRBJ1-4; 9 bases agree with TRBD1. The V gene end was trimmed by 6 bases and the J gene end by 8 bases; junction bases not matched to a gene: 4. In germline, CDR1 is MNHNY, CDR2 SVGAGI (reference sequence). CDR3 length: 13 amino acids. This CDR3 is CASRWTGEEKLFF. For the CDR3, the DNA is TGTGCCAGCAGGTGGACAGGGGAAGAAAAACTGTTTTTT.

The V gene is TRBV7-8, the J gene TRBJ1-2, with D maybe TRBD1 (5 bases). Germline lookup yields CDR1 SGHVS and CDR2 FQNEAQ. The CDR3 spans 15 residues. Trimming pared 1 base from V and 4 bases from J, leaving 13 bases between. CDR3 coding DNA: TGTGCCAGCAGCTTAGGTGGTGGACACCTCTATGGCTACACCTTC. Its translation: CASSLGGGHLYGYTF. Supplemented by reference TRBV7-8 and TRBJ1-2, the full variable domain reads GAGVSQSPRYKVAKRGQDVALRCDPISGHVSLFWYQQALGQGPEFLTYFQNEAQLDKSGLPSDRFFAERPEGSVSTLKIQRTQQEDSAVYLCASSLGGGHLYGYTFGSGTRLTVV.

The chain combines TRBV7-3 with TRBJ2-1; TRBD2 agrees at 9 bases. The CDR3 is 14 amino acids. J gave up 8 bases and V 2 bases, and 4 bases lay outside the gene matches. Germline assignment: CDR1 SGHTA and CDR2 FQGTGA. The CDR3 DNA is TGTGCCAGCAGCTTAGCGGGGGGGCAGGATGAGCAGTTCTTC. This gives the protein CASSLAGGQDEQFF.

Worth noting for this clone: Other DNA sequences of this sample code for an identical CDR3. The V gene is TRBV27, the J gene TRBJ1-1, with TRBD1 matching over 7 bases. Germline V CDR1 and CDR2: MNHEY, SMNVEV (reference sequence). V trimming: 3 bases; J trimming: 5 bases; junction bases outside the gene matches: 6. The CDR3 has 14 residues. CDR3 nucleotides: TGTGCCAGCAGTTTTGGCAGGGGGTGGACTGAAGCTTTCTTT. Translation gives CASSFGRGWTEAFF.

V gene TRBV11-3 combines with J gene TRBJ1-1; perhaps TRBD1 as D (6 bases). Trimming took 4 bases from V and 2 from J, leaving 14 bases between them. In germline, CDR1 is SGHNT, CDR2 YENEEA. The CDR3 runs 15 residues. CDR3 residues: CASSSQGGFNTEAFF. CDR3 nucleotides: TGTGCCAGCAGCTCACAGGGTGGGTTTAACACTGAAGCTTTCTTT.

This rearrangement joins TRBV7-6 to TRBJ2-5; no clear D. Per the germline V gene, CDR1 is SGHVS and CDR2 is FNYEAQ. Deletions cut 3 bases from V and 10 bases from J, with 18 bases between. The CDR3 is 14 residues long. The CDR3 sequence is CASSLGQTTIDQYF. The CDR3 DNA is TGTGCCAGCAGCTTGGGCCAGACCACAATTGACCAGTACTTC.

This clone occurred a few times. This chain joins TRBV5-1 and TRBJ2-7, with TRBD1 matching 8 bases. Germline CDR1 reads SGHRS; CDR2 reads YFSETQ. V dropped 6 bases and J dropped 5; count of bases not matched to a gene: 10. This CDR3 region has 14 residues. This chain's CDR3 is CASNPGGAGNEQYF. In nucleotides, the CDR3 is TGCGCCAGCAACCCAGGGGGCGCTGGGAACGAGCAGTACTTC.

J is TRBJ1-4 and V is TRBV4-1, with 7 bases fitting TRBD1. This CDR3 contains 16 residues. V was pared by 4 bases and J by 3 bases, with 8 bases of the junction left unmatched. Per germline, CDR1 MGHRA and CDR2 YSYEKL. CDR3 nucleotides: TGCGCCAGCAGCCCCGACAGGGTAACGGCTAATGAAAAACTGTTTTTT. Translating it yields CASSPDRVTANEKLFF.

The rearrangement uses TRBV14 and TRBJ2-5; D unclear. The end of the DNA is better explained by TRBJ2-7, so the J call may be wrong. From germline, CDR1 is SGHDN and CDR2 FVKESK. This CDR3 is 12 amino acids long. The CDR3 DNA reads as TGTGCCAGCAGCCAAGTCCGCTACGAGCAGTACTTC. Protein: CASSQVRYEQYF.

The rearrangement links TRBV11-3 to TRBJ2-6; D is unresolved. Trimming cost V 1 base and J 0 bases, with 10 bases left between them. This CDR3 spans 17 amino acids. Germline values: CDR1 SGHNT, CDR2 YENEEA. The CDR3 sequence is CASSLATASSGANVLTF. Here the CDR3 DNA reads TGTGCCAGCAGCTTAGCCACTGCCTCCTCTGGGGCCAACGTCCTGACTTTC.

The chain has TRBV9 and TRBJ2-7; TRBD1 matches 10 bases. The length of the CDR3 is 15 residues. With 0 bases clipped from V and 5 bases from J, the junction kept 5 bases outside the gene matches. Germline CDR1 and CDR2: SGDLS and YYNGEE. The CDR3 sequence: CASSVAGQGFNEQYF. In nucleotides, the CDR3 is TGTGCCAGCAGCGTAGCGGGACAGGGGTTCAACGAGCAGTACTTC. The whole variable domain, remainder taken from reference TRBV9 and TRBJ2-7, is DSGVTQTPKHLITATGQRVTLRCSPRSGDLSVYWYQQSLDQGLQFLIQYYNGEERAKGNILERFSAQQFPDLHSELNLSSLELGDSALYFCASSVAGQGFNEQYFGPGTRLTVT.

The V call is TRBV27, the J call TRBJ1-2; D is unclear. V lost 7 bases and J 3 bases, leaving 12 bases between the germline ends. The germline V gene encodes CDR1 MNHEY and CDR2 SMNVEV (reference sequence). The length of the CDR3 is 13 residues. CDR3 coding DNA: TGTGCCAGCAAAAAGAGGCTTGACTATGGCTACACCTTC. Translating it yields CASKKRLDYGYTF.

J is TRBJ2-1 and V is TRBV28; 8 bases map to TRBD2. There are 13 residues in the CDR3. V trimming: 7 bases; J trimming: 8 bases; junction bases outside the gene matches: 7. CDR1 and CDR2 from the germline V gene are MDHEN and SYDVKM. CDR3 protein: CASKDGGEDEQFF. The CDR3 DNA is TGTGCCAGCAAGGACGGGGGGGAGGATGAGCAGTTCTTC.

J is TRBJ1-4 and V is TRBV12-5, with D perhaps TRBD1 (6 bases). CDR3 length: 18 amino acids. The germline V and J ends were trimmed by 2 bases and 4 bases, with 20 bases remaining between them. The germline V gene encodes CDR1 LGHNT and CDR2 FRNRAP. The CDR3 here is CASGLLDSPMHDNEKLFF. CDR3 DNA: TGTGCTAGTGGTTTGCTGGACAGTCCGATGCACGATAATGAAAAACTGTTTTTT.

The chain has TRBV5-1 and TRBJ1-3; D might be TRBD1 (5 bases). This CDR3 region has 14 residues. Germline lookup yields CDR1 SGHRS and CDR2 YFSETQ. Between the trimmed V and J ends, which lost 2 bases and 4 bases, there was a span of 10 bases. CDR3 in DNA: TGCGCCAGCAGCTTAGGGGCAGGAGGAAACACCATATATTTT. This gives the protein CASSLGAGGNTIYF.

The rearrangement joins TRBV27 to TRBJ2-5; D remains unclear. The V gene's germline CDR1 is MNHEY and CDR2 SMNVEV (reference sequence). This CDR3 is built from 18 residues. Trimming cost V 6 bases and J 4 bases, with 27 bases left between them. The CDR3 reads CASSHYQGALRGSETQYF. CDR3 DNA: TGTGCCAGCAGCCACTACCAAGGTGCCCTGCGAGGTTCAGAGACCCAGTACTTC.

In its sample, this clone was seen once. This chain uses TRBV5-1 with TRBJ2-2; tentatively, D is TRBD2 (6 bases). Deletions cut 4 bases from V and 3 bases from J, with 16 bases between. The CDR3 runs 16 residues. Per germline, CDR1 SGHRS and CDR2 YFSETQ. DNA of the CDR3: TGCGCCAGCAGCCCTGGGGAGGATAAGGACACCGGGGAGCTGTTTTTT. Protein: CASSPGEDKDTGELFF.

The rearrangement links TRBV4-1 to TRBJ1-2; weak D call: TRBD1 (6 bases). Trimming stripped 5 bases from V and 2 bases from J, with 18 bases between. Germline values: CDR1 MGHRA, CDR2 YSYEKL. There are 16 residues in the CDR3. This CDR3 is CASSWGRDTKNYGYTF. DNA for the CDR3: TGCGCCAGCAGCTGGGGGAGGGACACAAAAAACTATGGCTACACCTTC.

The chain couples TRBV19 to TRBJ1-1, with 9 bases that match TRBD1. The CDR3 loop spans 17 amino acids. V was clipped by 5 bases and J by 3 bases; unmatched bases: 13. Germline values: CDR1 LNHDA, CDR2 SQIVND (reference sequence). The CDR3: CASSFSRDRDVDTEAFF. CDR3 nucleotide sequence: TGTGCCAGTAGTTTCTCCCGGGACAGGGATGTGGACACTGAAGCTTTCTTT.

Comment on this clone: The junction departs from the called germline gene at one end, perhaps through a read error. Other nucleotide sequences in the sample specify the same CDR3. The CDR3 loop is CASSYSGQGEGYEQYF. CDR3 nucleotide sequence: TGCGCCAGCAGTTATTCGGGACAGGGAGAGGGCTACGAGCAGTACTTC. This rearrangement joins TRBV6-5 to TRBJ2-7, with 9 bases aligning to TRBD1. Germline values: CDR1 MNHEY, CDR2 SVGAGI. The CDR3 covers 16 residues.

This chain uses TRBV6-5 with TRBJ2-1, with D possibly TRBD2 on 6 matching bases. V was clipped by 2 bases and J by 8 bases, with 19 bases between them. Germline V gene sequence: CDR1 MNHEY, CDR2 SVGAGI. This CDR3 has 16 amino acids. CDR3 sequence: CASSYPRRGDSYEQFF. CDR3 in DNA: TGTGCCAGCAGTTACCCTCGGCGGGGCGACTCGTATGAGCAGTTCTTC.

The rearrangement uses TRBV9 and TRBJ2-3; D remains unclear. This CDR3 region has 17 residues. The V gene's germline CDR1 is SGDLS and CDR2 YYNGEE. V gave up 4 bases and J gave up 5 bases, with 23 bases separating them. DNA of the CDR3: TGTGCCAGCAGCCGACCTTTGGGCGCAATCTCCGGAGATACGCAGTATTTT. Its translation: CASSRPLGAISGDTQYF. Full variable domain (missing parts from reference TRBV9 and TRBJ2-3): DSGVTQTPKHLITATGQRVTLRCSPRSGDLSVYWYQQSLDQGLQFLIQYYNGEERAKGNILERFSAQQFPDLHSELNLSSLELGDSALYFCASSRPLGAISGDTQYFGPGTRLTVL.

This clone showed up just once. This chain links TRBV19 with TRBJ2-7; perhaps TRBD2 as D (5 bases). Germline V gene lookup returns CDR1 LNHDA and CDR2 SQIVND (reference sequence). Between the trimmed V and J ends, which lost 5 bases and 0 bases, there was a span of 11 bases. This CDR3 has 14 amino acids. CDR3 sequence reads: CASSPTGNSYEQYF. The DNA of the CDR3 is TGTGCCAGTAGTCCGACCGGGAACTCCTACGAGCAGTACTTC.

V gene TRBV2 combines with J gene TRBJ1-4; the D gene is possibly TRBD1 (5 bases). CDR1 is SNHLY and CDR2 is FYNNEI in the germline V gene. V shed 5 bases and J shed 10 bases, with 20 bases lying between them. The CDR3 totals 15 residues. Written as DNA, the CDR3 is TGTGCCAGCAGTTCCCAGGGCTCTGGGCTGGTAAAACTGTTTTTT. Its translation is CASSSQGSGLVKLFF.

This chain joins TRBV13 and TRBJ2-7, with D maybe TRBD1 (6 bases). The V end lost 0 bases, the J end lost 4 bases, and 10 bases lay between the germline ends. The CDR3 is 14 amino acids. CDR1 PRHDT and CDR2 FYEKMQ come from the germline V gene (reference sequence). CDR3 sequence reads: CASSLGDRGYEQYF. Written as DNA, the CDR3 is TGTGCCAGCAGCTTAGGGGACAGAGGTTACGAGCAGTACTTC.